One and the same sample provided the 25 T cell receptor beta chains below, sequenced in a study of cytomegalovirus exposure and HLA in healthy donors. PCR involved 60 Vbeta and 13 Jbeta primers. Sequencing used immunoSEQ multiplex PCR; TCRdb keeps in-frame clones, though not all of them. The top ten clones hold roughly 3% of a sample with approximately 110,000 clones, about 70% of them seen once. The sample taken for sequencing was PBMCs. Every receptor here comes from a man aged 25-45 years in good health and CMV-seronegative.

In this sample, this clone turned up a few times. J is TRBJ2-1 and V is TRBV2; maybe TRBD2 (6 bases). This CDR3 is built from 11 residues. CDR1 and CDR2 from the germline V gene are SNHLY and FYNNEI. The V end was cut by 6 bases, the J end by 8 bases, with 8 bases between. Written as DNA, the CDR3 is TGTGCCAGCAGGTGGGGGGATGAGCAGTTCTTC. Amino acids: CASRWGDEQFF.

The chain links TRBV7-3 to TRBJ1-2; 8 nucleotides line up with TRBD1. The CDR3 loop spans 16 amino acids. V lost 5 bases to trimming and J lost 2 bases; unmatched junction nucleotides: 10. CDR1 and CDR2 (germline): SGHTA, FQGTGA. The CDR3 bases are TGTGCCAGCAGCCCCGGTGGCGCAGGGGGCAACTATGGCTACACCTTC. This encodes CASSPGGAGGNYGYTF.

In this sample, this clone turned up a few times. The chain combines TRBV6-5 with TRBJ2-1, with D possibly TRBD2 on 5 matching bases. V shed 4 bases and J shed 5 bases, with 9 bases lying between them. CDR3 length: 13 residues. Germline V gene sequence: CDR1 MNHEY, CDR2 SVGAGI. The CDR3 nucleotides read TGTGCCAGCAGTTCCCCGGGAAACAATGAGCAGTTCTTC. Translation gives CASSSPGNNEQFF.

V and J are TRBV7-9 and TRBJ2-4, with 7 bases lining up with TRBD1. Germline lookup yields CDR1 SEHNR and CDR2 FQNEAQ (reference sequence). Trimming removed 5 bases from V and 6 bases from J; junction bases left unmatched: 10. This CDR3 is 15 amino acids long. CDR3 region: CASSPDRALGNIQYF. The CDR3 coding sequence is TGTGCCAGCAGCCCCGACAGGGCCCTAGGAAACATTCAGTACTTC. Full variable domain (outside the CDR3, taken from reference TRBV7-9 and TRBJ2-4): DTGVSQNPRHKITKRGQNVTFRCDPISEHNRLYWYRQTLGQGPEFLTYFQNEAQLEKSRLLSDRFSAERPKGSFSTLEIQRTEQGDSAMYLCASSPDRALGNIQYFGAGTRLSVL.

The rearrangement joins TRBV6-4 to TRBJ2-1; 16 bases are shared with TRBD2. Germline-derived CDR1 and CDR2 are MRHNA and SNTAGT. This CDR3 spans 15 amino acids. J gave up 9 bases and V 5 bases, and 4 bases lay outside the gene matches. The CDR3 DNA sequence: TGTGCCAGCAGTCTTGGGACTAGCGGGAGGGCTGAGCAGTTCTTC. It translates to CASSLGTSGRAEQFF.

The chain has TRBV19 and TRBJ2-6, with 7 bases matching TRBD1. J lost 0 bases, V lost 10 bases, and 15 bases had no gene match. Germline V CDR1 and CDR2: LNHDA, SQIVND (reference sequence). The CDR3 runs to 18 residues. The CDR3 bases are TGTGCCACCAAGCCCCGACAGGGTGTCCACTCTGGGGCCAACGTCCTGACTTTC. Translating gives CATKPRQGVHSGANVLTF. Looking up the rest from reference TRBV19 and TRBJ2-6 gives the full variable domain: DGGITQSPKYLFRKEGQNVTLSCEQNLNHDAMYWYRQDPGQGLRLIYYSQIVNDFQKGDIAEGYSVSREKKESFPLTVTSAQKNPTAFYLCATKPRQGVHSGANVLTFGAGSRLTVL.

CDR3: CASTLLQGNEPQHF. The CDR3 DNA follows: TGTGCCAGCACCCTTTTACAGGGGAACGAACCCCAGCATTTT. The chain joins TRBV5-8 to TRBJ1-5, with TRBD1 matching 7 bases. The CDR3 extends over 14 amino acids. V gave up 6 bases and J gave up 10 bases; unmatched junction bases: 13. Germline V gives CDR1 SGHTS, CDR2 YDEGEE. The whole variable domain, remainder taken from reference TRBV5-8 and TRBJ1-5, is EAGVTQSPTHLIKTRGQQATLRCSPISGHTSVYWYQQALGLGLQFLLWYDEGEERNRGNFPPRFSGRQFPNYSSELNVNALELEDSALYLCASTLLQGNEPQHFGDGTRLSIL.

The chain has TRBV11-3 and TRBJ2-3; 8 nucleotides agree with TRBD2. The V and J ends lost 8 bases and 2 bases, in that order; junction bases with no gene match: 9. The CDR3 consists of 15 residues. Looked up from germline, CDR1 is SGHNT and CDR2 is YENEEA. CDR3 nucleotides: TGTGCCAGCGGCCTGGGAGCGGGAGCCACAGATACGCAGTATTTT. It translates to CASGLGAGATDTQYF.

This rearrangement joins TRBV10-3 to TRBJ2-3; tentative D call: TRBD2 (6 bases). Trimming took 11 bases from V and 1 from J, leaving 16 bases between them. Germline loops: CDR1 ENHRY, CDR2 SYGVKD. CDR3 length equals 14 residues. CDR3 region: CASAAGRGTDTQYF. The CDR3, as DNA: TGTGCCTCCGCGGCGGGGCGCGGCACAGATACGCAGTATTTT.

The J gene is TRBJ1-1, the V gene TRBV18; TRBD1 aligns across 9 bases. This CDR3 has 14 amino acids. V dropped 6 bases and J dropped 4; count of bases not matched to a gene: 6. Germline V gene lookup returns CDR1 KGHSH and CDR2 LQKENI. The CDR3 coding sequence is TGTGCCAGCTCTCTACAGGGGGCCCCCACTGAAGCTTTCTTT. This codes for CASSLQGAPTEAFF.

This clone occurred once. The chain joins TRBV30 to TRBJ2-1, with 14 nucleotides matching TRBD2. Germline assignment: CDR1 GTSNPN and CDR2 SVGIG (reference sequence). The CDR3 has 14 residues. The junction had 0 bases not matched to a gene; V was cut back by 1 base and J by 7 bases. CDR3 sequence: CAWSGTSGGNEQFF. CDR3 in DNA: TGTGCCTGGAGTGGGACTAGCGGGGGGAATGAGCAGTTCTTC.

This clone was counted once. The CDR3 region is CASSERQENTEAFF. CDR3 DNA sequence: TGTGCCAGCAGTGAAAGACAAGAGAACACTGAAGCTTTCTTT. The chain combines TRBV6-1 with TRBJ1-1; D remains ambiguous. Per germline, CDR1 MNHNS and CDR2 SASEGT. The length of the CDR3 is 14 residues. V lost 2 bases and J 1 base, leaving 8 bases between the germline ends.

The chain has TRBV5-6 and TRBJ1-1, with D unclear. Trimming pared 0 bases from V and 2 bases from J, leaving 8 bases between. The CDR3 sequence is 14 residues long. From germline, CDR1 is SGHDT and CDR2 YYEEEE. The CDR3 protein is CASSLGHSNTEAFF. The CDR3 DNA sequence: TGTGCCAGCAGCTTGGGCCACAGCAACACTGAAGCTTTCTTT.

This clone has a handful of counts. The chain couples TRBV7-3 to TRBJ2-2; TRBD2 agrees at 16 bases. Unmatched junction bases numbered 8, after V lost 4 bases and J lost 3 bases. The germline CDR1 and CDR2 sequences are SGHTA and FQGTGA. The CDR3 contains 19 residues. The CDR3 region is CASSYAGTSGRADTGELFF. The CDR3 DNA reads as TGTGCCAGCAGCTACGCAGGGACTAGCGGGAGGGCGGACACCGGGGAGCTGTTTTTT.

The rearrangement uses TRBV28 and TRBJ1-1, with 9 bases lining up with TRBD1. CDR3 length: 14 residues. V lost 5 bases and J lost 1; bases outside the gene matches: 2. CDR1 is MDHEN and CDR2 is SYDVKM in the germline V gene. This chain's CDR3 is CASSDRGRNTEAFF. The CDR3 region has the DNA TGTGCCAGCAGTGACAGGGGGAGGAACACTGAAGCTTTCTTT.

The chain employs TRBV7-8 and TRBJ2-1, with TRBD1 identical over 8 bases. The CDR3 sequence is 16 residues long. CDR1 is SGHVS, CDR2 FQNEAQ, per germline. Trimming took 5 bases from V and 2 from J; bases not matched to a gene: 8. CDR3 in amino acids: CASSLRTGIPYNEQFF. In DNA form, the CDR3 reads TGTGCCAGCAGCCTACGGACAGGGATCCCCTACAATGAGCAGTTCTTC.

This rearrangement joins TRBV6-6 to TRBJ2-5; D uncertain. Matching the DNA end better, TRBJ2-7 makes the J call doubtful. CDR1 and CDR2 (germline): MNHNY, SVGAGI (reference sequence). CDR3 size: 13 residues. The CDR3 spells CASSYWALYEQYF. For the CDR3, the DNA is TGTGCCAGCAGTTACTGGGCCCTCTACGAGCAGTACTTC.

This clone was seen only a few times. The CDR3 nucleotides read TGTGCCAGTAGTACCCGACAGTCTAGCACAGATACGCAGTATTTT. Encoded protein: CASSTRQSSTDTQYF. The rearrangement uses TRBV19 and TRBJ2-3, with a tentative D call TRBD1 (5 bases). The CDR3 has 15 amino acids. The germline CDR1 and CDR2 sequences are LNHDA and SQIVND (reference sequence). With 4 bases removed from V and 0 bases from J, the gap between germline ends came to 11 bases.

The rearrangement uses TRBV19 and TRBJ2-5; D might be TRBD1 (7 bases). Germline V gene data show CDR1 as LNHDA and CDR2 as SQIVND (reference sequence). The CDR3 is 15 residues long. V gave up 3 bases and J gave up 5 bases, with 16 bases separating them. The CDR3 DNA reads as TGTGCCAGTAGTATCATAGGGGGCGCGGGGGAGACCCAGTACTTC. Its translation: CASSIIGGAGETQYF.

The V and J genes are TRBV11-3 and TRBJ2-2, with TRBD1 identical over 9 bases. This CDR3 has 16 amino acids. The J segment lost 9 bases and the V segment lost 0 bases, leaving 8 bases of the junction unmatched. CDR1 and CDR2 from the germline V gene are SGHNT and YENEEA. CDR3 in amino acids: CASSLDGTGPHRELFF. The CDR3 region has the DNA TGTGCCAGCAGCTTAGACGGGACAGGGCCTCACCGGGAGCTGTTTTTT.

The gene calls are TRBV4-2 and TRBJ2-3; 8 nucleotides line up with TRBD2. The V gene's germline CDR1 is LGHNA and CDR2 YNFKEQ. The CDR3 runs to 16 residues. V was pared by 4 bases and J by 1 base, with 7 bases of the junction left unmatched. The CDR3 bases are TGTGCCAGCAGCCCCCGGGTAGCGGGACGCACAGATACGCAGTATTTT. This sequence encodes CASSPRVAGRTDTQYF.

V usage is TRBV2 and J usage is TRBJ1-2, with D maybe TRBD1 (6 bases). Trimming removed 6 bases from V and 6 bases from J, with 14 bases in between. CDR1 SNHLY and CDR2 FYNNEI come from the germline V gene. The CDR3 runs to 13 residues. The CDR3 DNA follows: TGTGCCAGCAGCGGTGCCACAGGGCATGGCTACACCTTC. Translation gives CASSGATGHGYTF.

This clone was seen only once. The chain links TRBV5-6 to TRBJ2-7; 7 positions agree with TRBD2. This CDR3 is built from 15 residues. After removal of 2 bases from V and 5 bases from J, the junction contained 10 bases not matched to a gene. Germline-derived CDR1 and CDR2 are SGHDT and YYEEEE. CDR3 sequence reads: CASSFGGRYAHEQYF. CDR3 DNA sequence: TGTGCCAGCAGCTTCGGCGGGAGATACGCCCACGAGCAGTACTTC.

This clone was seen a handful of times. The chain combines TRBV5-1 with TRBJ2-1, with TRBD2 matching over 15 bases. V trimming: 3 bases; J trimming: 9 bases; junction bases outside the gene matches: 7. The CDR3 is 16 amino acids. Germline V gene lookup returns CDR1 SGHRS and CDR2 YFSETQ. DNA for the CDR3: TGCGCCAGCAGCTCGGGGACTAGCGGGAGGAATAGTGAGCAGTTCTTC. Encoded protein: CASSSGTSGRNSEQFF. The full variable domain, completed using reference TRBV5-1 and TRBJ2-1, is KAGVTQTPRYLIKTRGQQVTLSCSPISGHRSVSWYQQTPGQGLQFLFEYFSETQRNKGNFPGRFSGRQFSNSRSEMNVSTLELGDSALYLCASSSGTSGRNSEQFFGPGTRLTVL.

V and J are TRBV7-2 and TRBJ1-5, with D possibly TRBD1 on 5 matching bases. The CDR3 covers 14 residues. The germline CDR1 and CDR2 sequences are SGHTA and FQGNSA. Trimming took 2 bases from V and 2 from J, leaving 7 bases between them. CDR3 DNA sequence: TGTGCCAGCAGCTTATCAGGGCGCAATCAGCCCCAGCATTTT. This gives the protein CASSLSGRNQPQHF.